These T cell receptor beta chains were read from a single sample in a study of CD8 T cells in Susac syndrome. TCRdb independently ran MiXCR on the immunoSEQ multiplex PCR reads; one entry per CDR3 protein. The sample carries over 95,000 distinct CDR3 sequences, roughly 91% recorded once. Sequenced input: CD4+ T cells from PBMCs. These receptors originate from a human donor in good health. CDR3s include the opening cysteine and the closing phenylalanine or tryptophan. The D gene is left open where the match is weak. Only part of the rows carry a size: once, few, many, or a class if the clone is expanded.

abundance | j_gene | d_gene | v_gene | CDR3aa | CDR3nt
. | TRBJ2-7 | TRBD1 | TRBV4-3 | CASSQATGEISEQYF | TGCGCCAGCAGCCAAGCGACAGGGGAAATCTCCGAGCAGTACTTC
. | TRBJ1-2 | . | TRBV18 | CASSLRRDNYGYTF | TGTGCCAGCTCACTCCGGAGAGATAACTATGGCTACACCTTC
. | TRBJ2-3 | TRBD2 | TRBV2 | CASAGLAGVRGADTQYF | TGTGCCAGCGCGGGACTAGCGGGAGTCAGGGGAGCAGATACGCAGTATTTT
. | TRBJ2-2 | . | TRBV5-1 | CASSPASANTGELFF | TGCGCCAGCAGCCCAGCGTCCGCGAACACCGGGGAGCTGTTTTTT
. | TRBJ2-4 | . | TRBV19 | CASSKTPGDGAKNIQYF | TGTGCCAGTAGTAAAACCCCAGGGGACGGGGCCAAAAACATTCAGTACTTC
. | TRBJ2-5 | . | TRBV4-3 | CASSQISGETQYF | TGCGCCAGCAGCCAAATCAGCGGAGAGACCCAGTACTTC
. | TRBJ2-5 | . | TRBV24-1 | CATSDLEETQYF | TGTGCCACCAGTGATTTAGAAGAGACCCAGTACTTC
. | TRBJ2-5 | . | TRBV2 | CASMGAEVTWKTQYF | TGTGCCAGCATGGGGGCCGAGGTAACCTGGAAGACCCAGTACTTC
. | TRBJ1-1 | . | TRBV18 | CASHLDGGPLNTEAFF | TGTGCCAGCCACCTAGACGGGGGGCCCTTGAACACTGAAGCTTTCTTT
. | TRBJ2-7 | . | TRBV6-2/TRBV6-3 | CASSRRVHEQYF | TGTGCCAGCAGTCGCAGGGTCCACGAGCAGTACTTC
. | TRBJ2-1 | . | TRBV11-2 | CASSSYVVDEQFF | TGTGCCAGCAGCTCGTACGTCGTAGATGAGCAGTTCTTC
. | TRBJ2-1 | TRBD1 | TRBV6-5 | CASSYSRDRGLGEQFF | TGTGCCAGCAGTTACTCGAGGGACAGGGGGCTCGGTGAGCAGTTCTTC
. | TRBJ1-5 | . | TRBV27 | CASSFRGRDQPQHF | .
. | TRBJ1-1 | . | TRBV6-5 | CASSYYGQTGPNTEAFF | TGTGCCAGCAGTTACTACGGCCAGACAGGACCGAACACTGAAGCTTTCTTT
. | TRBJ2-2 | TRBD1 | TRBV6-2/TRBV6-3 | CASRPLGGAALGELFF | TGTGCCAGCCGCCCCCTAGGGGGCGCAGCACTCGGGGAGCTGTTTTTT
. | TRBJ1-4 | . | TRBV5-1 | CASSLNSPVSATNEKLFF | TGCGCCAGCAGCTTGAACTCGCCAGTATCTGCAACTAATGAAAAACTGTTTTTT
. | TRBJ2-1 | . | TRBV4-1 | CASSQDKRGSEQFF | TGCGCCAGCAGCCAAGATAAACGGGGAAGTGAGCAGTTCTTC
. | TRBJ2-1 | TRBD2 | TRBV30 | CAWQGLAEGASYNEQFF | TGTGCCTGGCAGGGACTAGCGGAGGGGGCGTCCTACAATGAGCAGTTCTTC
. | TRBJ2-3 | TRBD1 | TRBV4-1 | CASSGDRTTDTQYF | TGCGCCAGCAGCGGGGACAGAACAACAGATACGCAGTATTTT
once | TRBJ1-2 | . | TRBV20-1 | CSASVRDRGNYGYTF | TGCAGTGCTAGTGTAAGGGACCGCGGTAACTATGGCTACACCTTC
. | TRBJ1-2 | . | TRBV20-1 | CSARAPGRAEGYTF | TGCAGTGCTAGAGCCCCGGGCAGGGCGGAAGGCTACACCTTC
. | TRBJ2-5 | . | TRBV7-2 | CASSSEWAGETQYF | TGTGCCAGCAGCTCCGAGTGGGCGGGAGAGACCCAGTACTTC
. | TRBJ2-3 | TRBD2 | TRBV3-1 | CASSQESGSFDTQYF | TGTGCCAGCAGCCAAGAGAGCGGGAGTTTCGATACGCAGTATTTT
. | TRBJ2-5 | TRBD2 | TRBV6-2/TRBV6-3 | CASSYRASGRETQYF | TGTGCCAGCAGTTACCGGGCTAGCGGGAGGGAGACCCAGTACTTC
. | TRBJ2-7 | . | TRBV4-1 | CASSQAPLSYEQYF | TGCGCCAGCAGCCAGGCTCCACTTTCCTACGAGCAGTACTTC
. | TRBJ1-1 | . | TRBV7-2 | CASSPHTEAFF | TGTGCCAGCAGCCCCCACACTGAAGCTTTCTTT
. | TRBJ2-5 | . | TRBV28 | CASREGGRSYQETQYF | TGTGCCAGCCGTGAGGGGGGCAGGTCGTACCAAGAGACCCAGTACTTC
. | TRBJ1-2 | . | TRBV6-5 | CASSYSPARNYGYTF | TGTGCCAGCAGTTACTCTCCGGCCCGTAACTATGGCTACACCTTC
once | TRBJ2-7 | . | TRBV2 | CASSEGTGSYEQYF | TGTGCCAGCAGCGAAGGGACTGGGAGCTACGAGCAGTACTTC